The sequence of this T cell receptor beta chain was determined in a study of shared clonotypes between healthy human individuals. V was clipped by 4 bases and J by 9 bases; unmatched bases: 9. CDR1 and CDR2 from the germline V gene are SNHLY and FYNNEI. The CDR3 sequence is 15 residues long. Note on this clone: Its target is not known.

Sorted-subset replicate PCR reactions were performed with around 210 ng DNA, corresponding to 25,000 to 35,000 T cell genomes. The data were produced by immunoSEQ multiplex PCR, yet TCRdb's version contains in-frame clones alone and is incomplete. The data show 1,400,000 or so clones, approximately 98.5% seen once. Study-wide findings and caveats: Generation probabilities were higher for clonotypes shared across all four sorted-subset donors than for unshared ones.

The study drew its donors from healthy HIV-negative adults without recent acute infections or vaccinations. Sequencing was performed on naive CD4+ T cells sorted from blood. The subset here: CD45RA+ positively selected. This clonotype originated in a man aged 25 to 40 in good health. V is TRBV2 and J is TRBJ2-1; TRBD2 matches at 10 bases. CDR3 loop: CASSVGLAGVSEQFF. CDR3 DNA: TGTGCCAGCAGTGTCGGGCTAGCGGGAGTAAGTGAGCAGTTCTTC.